One and the same sample provided the 29 T cell receptor beta chains below, sequenced in a study of tissue T cells after allogeneic stem cell transplantation (dated by TCRdb to between 2021 and 2022). In light of the paper, this sample's time point label describes: mouse harvest day 14 after allogeneic transplant. Mouse grafts combined 10^7 T-cell-depleted bone marrow cells with 10^6 splenic CD5+ T cells, given via tail vein injection. The method behind the library was the immunoSEQ multiplex PCR assay. The clones in this table, taken by TCRdb from immuneACCESS, are in-frame only. Not every clone is retained; where verified, under half of the shortfall comes from an unresolved V gene, and the cause of the rest is unknown. The sample profile shows some 8,000 clones; roughly a third of them were found once. The top ten constitute less than 3.5% of the sample. The sample was skin. These receptors were taken from a female BALB/c mouse given C57BL/6 T cells with graft-versus-host disease after an allogeneic hematopoietic cell transplant.

This clone was observed a handful of times. Genes and germline are mouse. The read terminates 1 residue ahead of where the CDR3 ends, so the germline J gene completes it. J is TRBJ2-7 and V is TRBV3; D unresolved. Per germline, CDR1 SNHLY and CDR2 FYNGKV (reference sequence). CDR3 length equals 12 residues. V lost 7 bases and J lost 0, with 7 bases in between. The CDR3 reads CASTGNSYEQYF. The covered CDR3 bases are TGTGCCAGCACGGGCAACTCCTATGAACAGTAC.

This clone showed up just a few times. Mouse names are used for the genes. From the germline J gene comes the end of the CDR3, since the read stops 1 residue before it. The V and J genes are TRBV13-2 and TRBJ1-4; 8 bases are a match to TRBD1. Looked up from germline, CDR1 is NNHNN and CDR2 is SYGAGS (reference sequence). The CDR3 runs to 15 residues. The V segment lost 2 bases and the J segment 6 bases; nucleotides outside the gene matches: 6. This chain's CDR3 is CASGDRDRRDERLFF. The DNA read from the CDR3 is TGTGCCAGCGGTGACCGGGACAGGAGGGACGAAAGATTATTT.

Remarks on this clone: Gene names follow the mouse nomenclature. The CDR3 end lies 1 residue beyond the end of the read and is filled in from the germline J gene. This chain joins TRBV3 and TRBJ1-6; the D is unclear. TRBJ1-6 is annotated as an ORF whose role is uncertain. There are 13 residues in the CDR3. The germline V gene has CDR1 SNHLY and CDR2 FYNGKV (reference sequence). Trimming cost V 3 bases and J 7 bases, with 7 bases left between them. The DNA read from the CDR3 is TGTGCCAGCAGCTTGAGGGAAAATTCGCCCCTCTAC. Its protein is CASSLRENSPLY. The entire CDR3 protein is CASSLRENSPLYF.

Turning to this clone: All gene names here are mouse names. Coverage ceases 1 residue before the CDR3 finishes, and the germline J gene fills in the end. This chain uses TRBV16 with TRBJ2-5, with D hard to call. Germline V gene data show CDR1 as SGHSA and CDR2 as FRNQAP. Between the trimmed V and J ends, which lost 0 bases and 6 bases, there was a span of 4 bases. This CDR3 is built from 12 residues. Partial CDR3 DNA: TGTGCAAGCAGCTTAGATGGGGACACCCAGTAC. It encodes CASSLDGDTQY. The whole CDR3 reads CASSLDGDTQYF.

Remarks on this clone: Each gene name is a mouse one. The missing CDR3 end, 1 residue past where the read stops, is filled in from the germline J gene. The chain recombines TRBV1 with TRBJ2-5, with 12 bases lining up with TRBD1. CDR3 size: 16 residues. The junction had 3 bases not matched to a gene; V was cut back by 3 bases and J by 2 bases. Germline lookup yields CDR1 NSQYPW and CDR2 LRSPGD (reference sequence). The CDR3 DNA, read in part, is TGCACCTGCAGTGCCCGGGACAGGGGGCTCCAAGACACCCAGTAC. Translation gives CTCSARDRGLQDTQY. The full CDR3 protein reads CTCSARDRGLQDTQYF.

Comments on this clone: Mouse gene names apply. Read coverage stops 1 residue before the CDR3 terminus; the germline J gene supplies the remainder. The chain employs TRBV16 and TRBJ2-3; D ambiguous. This CDR3 region has 13 residues. Trimming cost V 1 base and J 3 bases, with 5 bases left between them. In germline, CDR1 is SGHSA, CDR2 FRNQAP. The CDR3 is CASSLGAAETLYF. CDR3 DNA (partial): TGTGCAAGCAGCTTAGGGGCAGCAGAAACGCTGTAT.

This clone was seen only a few times. Genes and germline are mouse. The CDR3 goes on 1 residue after the read ends, and that part is filled in from the germline J gene. The chain recombines TRBV13-2 with TRBJ2-1; 10 bases map to TRBD2. The CDR3 has 16 residues. From germline, CDR1 is NNHNN and CDR2 SYGAGS (reference sequence). J was trimmed by 1 base and V by 0 bases; bases with no gene match: 1. Incomplete CDR3 DNA: TGTGCCAGCGGTGATGCGGACTGGGGGAACTATGCTGAGCAGTTC. It yields the protein CASGDADWGNYAEQF. The CDR3 in full is CASGDADWGNYAEQFF.

Of note for this clone: Here the gene names and germline are mouse. The CDR3 DNA, read in part, is TGTGCCAGCAGTTTCGGAGGATCTGGAAATACGCTCTAT. Encoded protein: CASSFGGSGNTLY. The whole CDR3 sequence reads CASSFGGSGNTLYF. The chain joins TRBV15 to TRBJ1-3, with D uncertain. The CDR3 end is not reached by the read, which stops 1 residue before it; the germline J gene fills it in. Trimming left V 3 bases short and J 1 base short, with 7 bases between. Looked up from germline, CDR1 is SGHND and CDR2 is FRSKSL. CDR3 length equals 14 residues.

On this clone itself: Genes and germline are mouse. The read ends 1 residue early relative to the CDR3; the germline J gene fills the gap. The chain joins TRBV5 to TRBJ2-5; no definite D call. V shed 1 base and J shed 0 bases, with 5 bases lying between them. This CDR3 spans 14 amino acids. Germline V gives CDR1 LGHNA, CDR2 YNLKQL (reference sequence). The CDR3 here is CASSQGGNQDTQYF. The covered CDR3 bases are TGTGCCAGCAGCCAAGGGGGTAACCAAGACACCCAGTAC.

Points on this clone: The gene names here belong to mouse. The sequence runs out 1 residue before the end of the CDR3; the remainder is reconstructed from the germline J gene. The chain employs TRBV15 and TRBJ2-1; the match to TRBD2 covers 10 bases. J lost 3 bases, V lost 6 bases, and 5 bases had no gene match. The CDR3 runs to 15 residues. Per germline, CDR1 SGHND and CDR2 FRSKSL. The DNA read from the CDR3 is TGTGCCAGCAGCTCCACTGGGGGGGGCTATGCTGAGCAGTTC. Protein sequence: CASSSTGGGYAEQF. The CDR3 reads in full as CASSSTGGGYAEQFF. Together with reference TRBV15 and TRBJ2-1, the CDR3 gives the full variable domain: DAGVTQTPRHEVAEKGQTIILKCEPVSGHNDLFWYRQTKIQGLELLSYFRSKSLMEDGGAFKDRFKAEMLNSSFSTLKIQPTEPKDSAVYLCASSSTGGGYAEQFFGPGTRLTVL.

Only a few counts were recorded for this clone. Each gene name is a mouse one. The read is 1 residue too short to cover the CDR3 end, so that end is filled in from the germline J gene. The J gene is TRBJ2-1, the V gene TRBV31, with D unclear. The CDR3 has 12 residues. The V gene's germline CDR1 is GKSSPN and CDR2 SITVG. V lost 0 bases and J 6 bases, leaving 6 bases between the germline ends. The sequenced part of the CDR3 DNA is TGTGCCTGGAGTCTAGTTGGTGCTGAGCAGTTC. Translation: CAWSLVGAEQF. The full CDR3 protein reads CAWSLVGAEQFF.

This clone has just one count. The genes are named according to mouse. The CDR3 extends 1 residue past the end of the read, so its final part is completed from the germline J gene. The rearrangement joins TRBV26 to TRBJ1-2; D perhaps matches TRBD1 (5 bases). Per germline, CDR1 KGHPV and CDR2 FQNQEV (reference sequence). V shed 9 bases and J shed 3 bases, with 11 bases lying between them. This CDR3 spans 12 amino acids. The DNA read from the CDR3 is TGTGCCAGGGGGCGCGGGGACTCCGACTACACC. Protein product: CARGRGDSDYT. The whole CDR3 sequence is CARGRGDSDYTF.

This clone has a handful of counts. The genes and germline here are from mouse. The CDR3 end lies 1 residue beyond the end of the read and is filled in from the germline J gene. The rearrangement uses TRBV24 and TRBJ2-7; D might be TRBD1 (5 bases). Trimming removed 0 bases at V and 5 bases at J, with 8 bases between. Germline CDR1 and CDR2: KGHTA and FRNEEI. This CDR3 region has 13 residues. The CDR3 sequence: CASSLYRGDEQYF. The DNA read from the CDR3 is TGTGCCAGCAGTCTGTATAGAGGGGATGAACAGTAC.

This clone came up a few times. Germline and genes: mouse. Coverage ceases 1 residue before the CDR3 finishes, and the germline J gene fills in the end. The chain recombines TRBV26 with TRBJ2-2; 10 positions match TRBD2. With V trimmed by 6 bases and J by 1 base, 2 bases remained unmatched. The germline gives CDR1 KGHPV, CDR2 FQNQEV (reference sequence). This CDR3 contains 15 residues. CDR3 DNA, as far as it was read: TGTGCCAGCAGACGGGACTGGGGAAACACCGGGCAGCTCTAC. It yields the protein CASRRDWGNTGQLY. Given in full, the CDR3 is CASRRDWGNTGQLYF.

This clone was seen only a few times. Mouse gene names and germline throughout. The sequence runs out 1 residue before the end of the CDR3; the remainder is reconstructed from the germline J gene. The chain combines TRBV12-1 with TRBJ2-7; 7 bases align to TRBD1. This CDR3 comprises 14 residues. CDR1 is SGHSN and CDR2 is HYEKVE in the germline V gene. The V segment lost 1 base and the J segment 2 bases; nucleotides outside the gene matches: 4. CDR3 amino acids: CASSLWDRAYEQYF. CDR3 DNA (partial): TGTGCCAGCTCTCTGTGGGACAGAGCCTATGAACAGTAC.

With respect to this clone: The gene names here belong to mouse. The CDR3 extends 1 residue past the end of the read, so its final part is completed from the germline J gene. The chain joins TRBV26 to TRBJ1-2; 8 bases map to TRBD1. Germline V gene lookup returns CDR1 KGHPV and CDR2 FQNQEV (reference sequence). After removal of 2 bases from V and 4 bases from J, the junction contained 3 bases not matched to a gene. This CDR3 contains 14 residues. CDR3 amino acids: CASSLAGGGSDYTF. The CDR3 bases that were read are TGTGCCAGCAGTCTGGCAGGGGGCGGCTCCGACTACACC.

In this sample, this clone is medium-sized. Here the gene names and germline are mouse. The read comes to an end 1 residue before the CDR3 does, leaving the germline J gene to fill in the end. V usage is TRBV26 and J usage is TRBJ1-3; D remains ambiguous. This CDR3 has 14 amino acids. Between the trimmed V and J ends, which lost 1 base and 3 bases, there was a span of 7 bases. Germline values: CDR1 KGHPV, CDR2 FQNQEV (reference sequence). CDR3 sequence: CASSLYRDGNTLYF. The covered CDR3 bases are TGTGCCAGCAGTCTGTATAGGGATGGAAATACGCTCTAT.

On this clone: Genes and germline come from the mouse. Read sequence stops 1 residue before the CDR3 end, and the germline J gene provides the missing end. The chain employs TRBV3 and TRBJ2-7, with 12 bases matching TRBD2. This CDR3 is 14 amino acids long. Germline V CDR1 and CDR2: SNHLY, FYNGKV (reference sequence). With 5 bases clipped from V and 6 bases from J, the junction kept 5 bases outside the gene matches. The part of the CDR3 DNA that was read is TGTGCCAGCAGCCCCGGGACTGGGGGGCGTGAACAGTAC. As protein: CASSPGTGGREQY. The CDR3 in its entirety is CASSPGTGGREQYF.

About this clone: Germline and genes: mouse. The CDR3 extends 1 residue past the end of the read, so its final part is completed from the germline J gene. The rearrangement joins TRBV17 to TRBJ2-5; TRBD1 matches at 11 bases. The CDR3 runs to 14 residues. J was trimmed by 6 bases and V by 6 bases; bases with no gene match: 5. Germline V CDR1 and CDR2: MNHDT, YYDKIL. The CDR3 loop is CASRTRDRGDTQYF. Incomplete CDR3 DNA: TGTGCTAGCAGGACCCGGGACAGGGGGGACACCCAGTAC.

This clone was picked up a small number of times. The gene names given are mouse names. From the germline J gene comes the end of the CDR3, since the read stops 1 residue before it. The V gene is TRBV13-2, the J gene TRBJ2-5; 11 nucleotides agree with TRBD2. The CDR3 has 16 amino acids. V lost 2 bases to trimming and J lost 1 base; unmatched junction nucleotides: 3. Germline lookup yields CDR1 NNHNN and CDR2 SYGAGS (reference sequence). CDR3 residues: CASGEPGLGDQDTQYF. The CDR3 bases that were read are TGTGCCAGCGGTGAGCCGGGACTGGGGGACCAAGACACCCAGTAC.

Comments on this clone: Mouse germline and gene names are used. The CDR3 protein is CTCSADEETLYF. The CDR3 DNA, read in part, is TGCACCTGCAGTGCAGATGAAGAAACGCTGTAT. The chain joins TRBV1 to TRBJ2-3; D not certain. From the germline J gene comes the end of the CDR3, since the read stops 1 residue before it. The germline gives CDR1 NSQYPW, CDR2 LRSPGD (reference sequence). The CDR3 is made up of 12 amino acids. V lost 0 bases, J lost 5 bases, and 3 bases lay in between. The complete variable domain, with remaining parts taken from reference TRBV1 and TRBJ2-3, reads VTLLEQNPRWRLVPRGQAVNLRCILKNSQYPWMSWYQQDLQKQLQWLFTLRSPGDKEVKSLPGADYLATRVTDTELRLQVANMSQGRTLYCTCSADEETLYFGSGTRLTVL.

Points on this clone: The gene names given are mouse names. The read stops 1 residue short of the end of the CDR3; the missing end is completed from the germline J gene. The gene calls are TRBV20 and TRBJ2-7; D is perhaps TRBD1 or TRBD2 (5 bases each). Trimming stripped 0 bases from V and 0 bases from J, with 9 bases between. In germline, CDR1 is GFQATS, CDR2 STVNSAI. The CDR3 extends over 14 amino acids. CDR3 amino acids: CGARDRGSSYEQYF. The sequenced part of the CDR3 DNA is TGTGGTGCTAGGGATCGGGGGAGCTCCTATGAACAGTAC.

Details on this clone: Gene names and germline match the mouse. The read halts 1 residue ahead of the CDR3 end, with the missing end drawn from the germline J gene. This chain joins TRBV14 and TRBJ2-7; possibly TRBD1 for D (5 bases). There are 12 residues in the CDR3. Trimming cost V 2 bases and J 4 bases, with 7 bases left between them. The germline V gene has CDR1 SGHDT and CDR2 FRDEAV. CDR3 region: CASSLGVYEQYF. Incomplete CDR3 DNA: TGTGCCAGCAGTTTAGGGGTTTATGAACAGTAC. Complete variable domain (other parts from reference TRBV14 and TRBJ2-7): EAGVTQSPRYAVLQEGQAVSFWCDPISGHDTLYWYQQPRDQGPQLLVYFRDEAVIDNSQLPSDRFSAVRPKGTNSTLKIQSAKQGDTATYLCASSLGVYEQYFGPGTRLTVL.

Turning to this clone: Gene names are the mouse ones. Read sequence stops 1 residue before the CDR3 end, and the germline J gene provides the missing end. The V gene is TRBV19, the J gene TRBJ1-6; no definite D call. TRBJ1-6 has ORF status, its function being uncertain. The CDR3 contains 13 residues. V dropped 5 bases and J dropped 7 bases, with 10 bases sitting between them. Germline-derived CDR1 and CDR2 are FNHDT and SITEND (reference sequence). The CDR3 loop is CASSLPGNSPLYF. The covered CDR3 bases are TGTGCCAGCAGCCTTCCCGGGAATTCGCCCCTCTAC.

This clone was observed a few times. The gene names given are mouse names. Read sequence stops 1 residue before the CDR3 end, and the germline J gene provides the missing end. The chain couples TRBV19 to TRBJ1-6; D possibly corresponds to TRBD1 (5 bases). TRBJ1-6 is sorted into the ORF group, with uncertain function. The CDR3 is 14 amino acids. Per germline, CDR1 FNHDT and CDR2 SITEND (reference sequence). V was trimmed by 0 bases and J by 7 bases, leaving 8 bases between them. CDR3 DNA (partial): TGTGCCAGCAGTATAGGGGAGGGGAATTCGCCCCTCTAC. Protein sequence: CASSIGEGNSPLY. The full CDR3 is CASSIGEGNSPLYF.

On this clone itself: Gene names denote mouse genes. The CDR3 goes on 1 residue after the read ends, and that part is filled in from the germline J gene. The chain has TRBV5 and TRBJ2-5; 8 nucleotides match TRBD2. V lost 2 bases, J lost 6 bases, and 4 bases stayed unmatched. The CDR3 has 14 amino acids. Looked up from germline, CDR1 is LGHNA and CDR2 is YNLKQL (reference sequence). Partial CDR3 DNA: TGTGCCAGCAGCCAACTGGGGGGCGAGGACACCCAGTAC. It codes for CASSQLGGEDTQY. The whole CDR3 reads CASSQLGGEDTQYF.

The count of this clone is one. The genes are named according to mouse. Sequencing ends 1 residue short of the CDR3 end; the germline J gene provides the rest. V gene TRBV26 combines with J gene TRBJ2-4; the match to TRBD1 covers 8 bases. V lost 4 bases and J lost 7; bases outside the gene matches: 7. CDR1 is KGHPV, CDR2 FQNQEV, per germline (reference sequence). CDR3 length equals 14 residues. The part of the CDR3 DNA that was read is TGTGCCAGCAGTCCCTCGGACAGGGCGGACACCTTGTAC. This gives the protein CASSPSDRADTLY. The entire CDR3 protein reads CASSPSDRADTLYF.

Note on this clone: Genes here carry mouse names. The read ends 1 residue before the CDR3 terminus; that terminus is restored from the germline J gene. The V and J genes are TRBV23 and TRBJ1-2; TRBD1 reflects the table's D call only, with no check against the DNA. Germline loops: CDR1 KGHTA, CDR2 FQNQQP. This CDR3 is built from 13 residues. This CDR3 reads CSSSRHANSDYTF. CDR3 bases read: TGCTCCAGCAGTCGACATGCAAACTCCGACTACACC.

This clone was observed once. Germline and genes: mouse. The CDR3 goes on 1 residue after the read ends, and that part is filled in from the germline J gene. The rearrangement links TRBV16 to TRBJ2-7, with D hard to call. Trimming removed 0 bases at V and 7 bases at J, with 7 bases between. The CDR3 is 12 amino acids. The germline CDR1 and CDR2 sequences are SGHSA and FRNQAP. The covered CDR3 bases are TGTGCAAGCAGCTTAGACGGGGAGGAACAGTAC. It encodes CASSLDGEEQY. The entire CDR3 is CASSLDGEEQYF.